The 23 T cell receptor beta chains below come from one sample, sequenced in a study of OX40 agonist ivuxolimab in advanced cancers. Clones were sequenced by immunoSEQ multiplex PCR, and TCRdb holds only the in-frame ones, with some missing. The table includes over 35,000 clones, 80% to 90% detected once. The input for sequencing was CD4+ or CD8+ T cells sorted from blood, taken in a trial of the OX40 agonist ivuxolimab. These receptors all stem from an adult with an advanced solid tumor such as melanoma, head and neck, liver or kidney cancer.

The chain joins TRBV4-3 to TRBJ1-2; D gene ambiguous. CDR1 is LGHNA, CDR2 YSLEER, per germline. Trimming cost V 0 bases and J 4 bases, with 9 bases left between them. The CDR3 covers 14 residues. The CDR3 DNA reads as TGCGCCAGCAGCCAAGATAGGGTGGTCTATGGCTACACCTTC. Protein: CASSQDRVVYGYTF.

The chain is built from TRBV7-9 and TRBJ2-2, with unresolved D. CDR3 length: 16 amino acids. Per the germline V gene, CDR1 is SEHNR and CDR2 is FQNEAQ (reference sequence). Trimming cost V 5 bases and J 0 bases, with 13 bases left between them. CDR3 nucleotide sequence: TGTGCCAGCAGCCCCCCGCGCGGTGCGAACACCGGGGAGCTGTTTTTT. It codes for CASSPPRGANTGELFF.

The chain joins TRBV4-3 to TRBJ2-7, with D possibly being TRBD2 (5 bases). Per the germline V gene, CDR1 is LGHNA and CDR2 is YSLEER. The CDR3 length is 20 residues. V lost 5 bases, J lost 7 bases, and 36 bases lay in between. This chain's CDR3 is CASSTQPTRGPETVFVEQYF. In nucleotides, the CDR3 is TGCGCCAGCAGCACCCAGCCTACTCGCGGGCCTGAAACGGTTTTTGTGGAGCAGTACTTC.

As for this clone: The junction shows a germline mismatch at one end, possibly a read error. CDR3 coding DNA: TGTGCTAGCAGCCAATTCCAGGGGTACGAGCAGTACTTC. This translates into CASSQFQGYEQYF. The chain recombines TRBV7-7 with TRBJ2-7; D might be TRBD1 (6 bases). CDR3 length: 13 residues. Germline assignment: CDR1 SSHAT and CDR2 FNYEAQ (reference sequence).

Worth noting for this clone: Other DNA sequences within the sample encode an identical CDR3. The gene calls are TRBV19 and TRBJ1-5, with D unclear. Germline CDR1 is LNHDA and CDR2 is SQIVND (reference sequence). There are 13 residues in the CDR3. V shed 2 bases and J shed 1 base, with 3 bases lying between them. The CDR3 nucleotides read TGTGCCAGTAGTATATCCAGCAATCAGCCCCAGCATTTT. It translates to CASSISSNQPQHF.

CDR3 sequence reads: CASSPESDPTYNEQFF. CDR3 nucleotide sequence: TGTGCCAGCTCACCAGAGAGCGACCCTACCTACAATGAGCAGTTCTTC. This chain joins TRBV18 and TRBJ2-1; D ambiguous. Germline V gene lookup returns CDR1 KGHSH and CDR2 LQKENI. V was shortened by 2 bases and J by 2 bases, with 13 bases between the two germline ends. This CDR3 comprises 16 residues.

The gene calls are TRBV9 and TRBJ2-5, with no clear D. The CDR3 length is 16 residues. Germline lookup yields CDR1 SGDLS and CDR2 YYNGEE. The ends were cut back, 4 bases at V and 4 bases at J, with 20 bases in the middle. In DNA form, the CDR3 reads TGTGCCAGCAGCTCCTCAAGGGCCCCGGGTGCAGAGACCCAGTACTTC. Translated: CASSSSRAPGAETQYF.

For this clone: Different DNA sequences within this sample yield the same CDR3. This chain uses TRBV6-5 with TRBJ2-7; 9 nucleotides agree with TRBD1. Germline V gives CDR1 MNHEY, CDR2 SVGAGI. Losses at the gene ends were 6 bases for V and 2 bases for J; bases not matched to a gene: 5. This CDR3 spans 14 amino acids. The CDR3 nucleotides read TGTGCCAGCAGCCCGGGACAGGGCACCTACGAGCAGTACTTC. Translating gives CASSPGQGTYEQYF.

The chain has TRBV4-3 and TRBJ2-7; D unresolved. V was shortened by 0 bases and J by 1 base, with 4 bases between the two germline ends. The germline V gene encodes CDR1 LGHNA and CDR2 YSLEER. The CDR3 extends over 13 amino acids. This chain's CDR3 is CASSQEHSYEQYF. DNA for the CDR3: TGCGCCAGCAGCCAAGAACATTCCTACGAGCAGTACTTC.

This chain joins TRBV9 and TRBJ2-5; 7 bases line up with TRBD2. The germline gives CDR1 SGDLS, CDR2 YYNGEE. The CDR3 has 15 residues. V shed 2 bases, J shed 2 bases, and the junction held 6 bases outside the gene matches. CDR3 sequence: CASSVWGGIQETQYF. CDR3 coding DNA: TGTGCCAGCAGCGTCTGGGGGGGTATACAAGAGACCCAGTACTTC.

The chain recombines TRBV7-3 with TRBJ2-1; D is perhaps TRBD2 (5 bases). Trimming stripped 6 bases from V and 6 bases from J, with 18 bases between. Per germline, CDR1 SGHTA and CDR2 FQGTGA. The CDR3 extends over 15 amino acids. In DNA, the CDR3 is TGTGCCAGCAGTCTCCCCGGGGTGCGACCCAATGAGCAGTTCTTC. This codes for CASSLPGVRPNEQFF.

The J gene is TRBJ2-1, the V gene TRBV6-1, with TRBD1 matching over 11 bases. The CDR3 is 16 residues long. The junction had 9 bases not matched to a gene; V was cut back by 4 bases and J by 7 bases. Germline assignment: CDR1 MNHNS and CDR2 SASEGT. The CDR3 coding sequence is TGTGCCAGCAGTGGCTTGGGGGACAGGGGGACGAATGAGCAGTTCTTC. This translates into CASSGLGDRGTNEQFF.

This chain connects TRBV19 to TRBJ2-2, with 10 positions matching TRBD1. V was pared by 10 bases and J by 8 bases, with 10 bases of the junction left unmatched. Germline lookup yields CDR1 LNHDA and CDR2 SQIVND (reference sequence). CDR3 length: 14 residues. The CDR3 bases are TGTGCCACCACTCCCGGGACAGGGGAAGGGGAGCTGTTTTTT. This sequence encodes CATTPGTGEGELFF.

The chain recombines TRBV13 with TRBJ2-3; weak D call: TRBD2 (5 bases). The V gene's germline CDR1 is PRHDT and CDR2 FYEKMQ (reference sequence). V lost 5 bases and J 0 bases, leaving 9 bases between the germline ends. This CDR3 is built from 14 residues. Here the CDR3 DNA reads TGTGCCAGCAGCGCCAGAGGGAGCACAGATACGCAGTATTTT. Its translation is CASSARGSTDTQYF.

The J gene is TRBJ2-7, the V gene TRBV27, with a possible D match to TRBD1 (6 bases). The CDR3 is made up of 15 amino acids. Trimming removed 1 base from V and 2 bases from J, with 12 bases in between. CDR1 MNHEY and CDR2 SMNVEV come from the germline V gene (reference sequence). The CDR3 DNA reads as TGTGCCAGCAGTTTATGGGGGACAACGACCTACGAGCAGTACTTC. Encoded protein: CASSLWGTTTYEQYF.

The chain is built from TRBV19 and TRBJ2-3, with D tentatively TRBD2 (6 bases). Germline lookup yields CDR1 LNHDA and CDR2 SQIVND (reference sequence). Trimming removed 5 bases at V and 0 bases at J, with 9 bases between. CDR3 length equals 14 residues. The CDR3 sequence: CASSASASTDTQYF. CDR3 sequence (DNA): TGTGCCAGTAGTGCTAGCGCTAGCACAGATACGCAGTATTTT.

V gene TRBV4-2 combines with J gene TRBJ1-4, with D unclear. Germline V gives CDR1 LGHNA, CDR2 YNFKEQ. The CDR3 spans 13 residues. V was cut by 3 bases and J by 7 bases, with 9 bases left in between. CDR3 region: CASSQDPSEKLFF. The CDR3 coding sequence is TGTGCCAGCAGCCAGGATCCCAGTGAAAAACTGTTTTTT.

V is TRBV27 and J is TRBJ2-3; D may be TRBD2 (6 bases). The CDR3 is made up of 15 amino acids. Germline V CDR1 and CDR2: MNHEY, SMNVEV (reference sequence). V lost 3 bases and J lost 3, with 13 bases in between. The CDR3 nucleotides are TGTGCCAGCAGTTTTCGGGTTAGCGGTACAGATACGCAGTATTTT. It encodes CASSFRVSGTDTQYF.

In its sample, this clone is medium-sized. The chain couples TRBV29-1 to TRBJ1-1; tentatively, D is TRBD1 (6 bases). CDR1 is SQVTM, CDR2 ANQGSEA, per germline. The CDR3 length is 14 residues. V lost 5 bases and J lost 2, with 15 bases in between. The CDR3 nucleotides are TGCAGCGTTCAGGGGCTTGATAGAAACACTGAAGCTTTCTTT. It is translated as CSVQGLDRNTEAFF.

CDR3 amino acids: CASSLIQGSYEQYF. The DNA of the CDR3 is TGTGCCAGCAGCTTAATTCAGGGGTCCTACGAGCAGTACTTC. The chain has TRBV11-2 and TRBJ2-7, with TRBD1 as a possible D gene (6 bases). CDR1 SGHAT and CDR2 FQNNGV come from the germline V gene. The CDR3 runs 14 residues. V gave up 2 bases and J gave up 1 base, with 9 bases separating them.

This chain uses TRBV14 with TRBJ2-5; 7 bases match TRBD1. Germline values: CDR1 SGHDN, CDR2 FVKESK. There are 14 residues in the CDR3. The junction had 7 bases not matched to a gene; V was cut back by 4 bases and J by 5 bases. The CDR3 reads CASSPTGDGETQYF. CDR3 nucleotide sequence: TGTGCCAGCAGCCCCACAGGGGACGGGGAGACCCAGTACTTC.

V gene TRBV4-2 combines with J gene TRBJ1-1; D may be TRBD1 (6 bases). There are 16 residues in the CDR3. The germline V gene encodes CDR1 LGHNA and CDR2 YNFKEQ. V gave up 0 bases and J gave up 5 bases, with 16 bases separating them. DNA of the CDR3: TGTGCCAGCAGCCAAGAACTACAAAACAGGGTTACTGAAGCTTTCTTT. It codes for CASSQELQNRVTEAFF.

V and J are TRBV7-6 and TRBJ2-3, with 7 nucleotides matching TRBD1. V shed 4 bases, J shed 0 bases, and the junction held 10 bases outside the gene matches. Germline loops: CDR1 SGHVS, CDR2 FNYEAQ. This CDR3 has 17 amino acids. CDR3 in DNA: TGTGCCAGCAGCTCCTTCGACGGGACAGTCAGCACAGATACGCAGTATTTT. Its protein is CASSSFDGTVSTDTQYF. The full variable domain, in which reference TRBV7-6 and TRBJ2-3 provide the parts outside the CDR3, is GAGVSQSPRYKVTKRGQDVALRCDPISGHVSLYWYRQALGQGPEFLTYFNYEAQQDKSGLPNDRFSAERPEGSISTLTIQRTEQRDSAMYRCASSSFDGTVSTDTQYFGPGTRLTVL.